These T cell receptor beta chains were read from a single sample in a study of monozygotic twins with inflammatory bowel disease. Using the 5' RACE reads, TCRdb records one entry per CDR3 protein without DNA. The sample's table shows approximately 200,000 distinct CDR3 sequences. The sequenced sample consisted of blood. The source of these receptors is a human donor with ulcerative colitis or Crohn's disease, or a healthy co-twin of an affected twin (not recorded which). CDR3s include the opening cysteine and the closing phenylalanine or tryptophan.

V	J	length	CDR3
TRBV20-1	TRBJ2-1	13	CSAGRSLNNEQFF
TRBV11-2	TRBJ2-1	16	CASSPGGASGSYEQFF
TRBV5-8	TRBJ2-1	18	CASSLGLAGGLPYNEQFF
TRBV6-5	TRBJ2-1	18	CASSRSAPSGRAGNEQFF
TRBV12-5	TRBJ1-5	16	CASGLGQAGRDQPQHF
TRBV24-1	TRBJ2-2	17	CATSDSFRRRDTGELFF
TRBV6-2/TRBV6-3	TRBJ2-1	13	CASRKVPYNEQFF
TRBV7-8	TRBJ2-1	16	CASSGTSGSPYNEQFF
TRBV29-1	TRBJ1-2	12	CSVPGVDYGYTF
TRBV5-1	TRBJ2-1	12	CASRSGGNEQFF
TRBV30	TRBJ2-3	14	CAWSLQGLLDTQYF
TRBV20-1	TRBJ2-7	16	CSARKLAGARTYEQYF
TRBV28	TRBJ2-5	21	CATESTLGDVPPGTPQETQYF
TRBV12-3/TRBV12-4	TRBJ2-1	16	CASSFRWESAYNEQFF
TRBV4-1	TRBJ1-6	12	CASQGAKSPLHF
TRBV20-1	TRBJ2-3	12	CSARLRSDTQYF
TRBV21-1	TRBJ1-5	17	CASSKVGQGSLQWAQHF
TRBV20-1	TRBJ2-3	17	CSARVGGFILSTDTQYF
TRBV14	TRBJ1-2	14	CASSPVGAGYGYTF
TRBV7-6	TRBJ2-1	15	CASSFGQVGYNEQFF